The clone carrying this T cell receptor (beta chain) occurred many times. Its antigen is not identified. Germline loops: CDR1 SQVTM, CDR2 ANQGSEA. Trimming took 3 bases from V and 5 from J, leaving 16 bases between them. The CDR3 is 14 residues long. TCRdb fed the RT-PCR reads into MiXCR, producing one record per CDR3 protein. Of roughly 460,000 distinct CDR3 sequences in the sample, around 9.9% were seen once. This specimen comes from a study of response to subunit inactivated influenza vaccine. The study, taken as a whole, reports: Few additional T cells are recruited per seasonal influenza vaccination, authors suggested.

The chain combines TRBV29-1 with TRBJ1-2; perhaps TRBD1 as D (6 bases). The receptor comes from a middle-aged man who received an inactivated influenza vaccine. Sample: PBMCs from blood, taken roughly 47 days after vaccination. The CDR3 reads CSVERRGGSYGYTF. CDR3 bases: TGCAGCGTTGAGAGAAGAGGGGGATCGTATGGCTACACCTTC. The full variable domain, its missing parts supplied by reference TRBV29-1 and TRBJ1-2, is SAVISQKPSRDICQRGTSLTIQCQVDSQVTMMFWYRQQPGQSLTLIATANQGSEATYESGFVIDKFPISRPNLTFSTLTVSNMSPEDSSIYLCSVERRGGSYGYTFGSGTRLTVV.